Sequencing of this TCR beta chain was carried out in a study of CD8+ T cells in alopecia areata. This CDR3 has 13 amino acids. Trimming took off 5 bases at V and 6 bases at J, with 13 bases between the two ends. Germline CDR1 and CDR2: MGHDK and SYGVNS. Once RNA had been extracted, it was reverse transcribed into cDNA to act as the sequencing template. TCRdb keeps only in-frame clones here, not all; method: immunoSEQ multiplex PCR. The sample includes roughly 130,000 clones, 45% to 60% of them seen just once. This chain connects TRBV25-1 to TRBJ2-5, with a possible D match to TRBD1 (5 bases). The specimen was CD4+ T cells sorted from blood, collected at week 0. This sequence originates from a human donor with alopecia areata. CDR3 residues: CASSYRNTKTQYF. The CDR3 DNA reads TGTGCCAGCAGTTACAGGAACACGAAGACCCAGTACTTC.